The 16 T cell receptor beta chains presented below share a single source sample, sequenced in a study of a mutant IDH1 vaccine in newly diagnosed glioma. The antigens of these receptors remain unknown. Time point defined: week 5, during vaccination. Vaccine doses each comprised 300 ug of mutant IDH1 20-mer peptide, with topical imiquimod. Measured with immunoSEQ multiplex PCR; TCRdb has only the in-frame clones, and not every one. The sample has roughly 40,000 clones; roughly 90% are singletons. Sample: PBMCs, taken from a glioma patient whose treatment included an IDH1 peptide vaccine. All receptors derive from a man between 45 and 60 years old with glioma.

V is TRBV9 and J is TRBJ1-3; no firm D call. CDR1 SGDLS and CDR2 YYNGEE come from the germline V gene. The ends were cut back, 4 bases at V and 0 bases at J, with 5 bases in the middle. The CDR3 length is 13 residues. CDR3 nucleotide sequence: TGTGCCAGCAGCAGGGTCTCTGGAAACACCATATATTTT. It codes for CASSRVSGNTIYF.

The chain links TRBV2 to TRBJ1-1, with 11 bases matching TRBD1. J lost 6 bases, V lost 8 bases, and 8 bases had no gene match. Germline CDR1 is SNHLY and CDR2 is FYNNEI. The CDR3 totals 14 residues. The CDR3 region is CASGGQGEWAEAFF. CDR3 coding DNA: TGTGCCAGCGGGGGACAGGGGGAATGGGCTGAAGCTTTCTTT.

The chain has TRBV5-1 and TRBJ2-3; TRBD1 matches 10 bases. V shed 1 base and J 1 base; nucleotides not matched to a gene: 3. CDR1 is SGHRS, CDR2 YFSETQ, per germline. The CDR3 is 16 amino acids. In DNA, the CDR3 is TGCGCCAGCAGCTTGAGGGGACAGGGGCGCACAGATACGCAGTATTTT. The encoded protein is CASSLRGQGRTDTQYF.

The V call is TRBV6-5, the J call TRBJ2-7; 9 nucleotides align to TRBD1. J gave up 9 bases and V 6 bases, and 6 bases lay outside the gene matches. The germline V gene has CDR1 MNHEY and CDR2 SVGAGI. CDR3 length equals 12 residues. This CDR3 is CASSLGTGWQYF. In DNA form, the CDR3 reads TGTGCCAGCAGCCTCGGGACAGGGTGGCAGTACTTC.

The sample holds a few counts of this clone. V gene TRBV9 combines with J gene TRBJ2-2; D may be TRBD2 (5 bases). Trimming removed 1 base from V and 8 bases from J, with 12 bases in between. The CDR3 has 14 amino acids. Germline values: CDR1 SGDLS, CDR2 YYNGEE. The CDR3 region is CASSVSGREGELFF. The DNA of the CDR3 is TGTGCCAGCAGCGTATCTGGGAGAGAGGGGGAGCTGTTTTTT.

The genes are TRBV4-3 and TRBJ2-7; TRBD1 aligns across 10 bases. This CDR3 comprises 16 residues. The trim removed 0 bases at V and 3 bases at J, leaving 5 bases unmatched. Germline assignment: CDR1 LGHNA and CDR2 YSLEER. The CDR3 region is CASSQEIRDRGYEQYF. CDR3 in DNA: TGCGCCAGCAGCCAAGAAATTCGGGACAGGGGCTACGAGCAGTACTTC.

The chain carries TRBV5-1 and TRBJ1-1; D is undetermined. The V gene lost 1 base and the J gene lost 6 bases, with 10 bases spanning the gap. The CDR3 covers 13 residues. Germline V lookup: CDR1 SGHRS, CDR2 YFSETQ. DNA for the CDR3: TGCGCCAGCAGCTTGAAAGGGATTTCTGAAGCTTTCTTT. It specifies CASSLKGISEAFF.

The chain joins TRBV30 to TRBJ1-1, with 8 bases lining up with TRBD1. CDR3 length equals 13 residues. V dropped 4 bases and J dropped 9; count of bases not matched to a gene: 10. Per the germline V gene, CDR1 is GTSNPN and CDR2 is SVGIG (reference sequence). The CDR3 region has the DNA TGTGCCTGGAATTGGGGCAGGGGGCGGCAAGCTTTCTTT. Amino acid sequence: CAWNWGRGRQAFF.

V gene TRBV19 combines with J gene TRBJ1-5, with a possible D match to TRBD1 (5 bases). Germline CDR1 LNHDA, CDR2 SQIVND (reference sequence). V was clipped by 6 bases and J by 2 bases, with 17 bases between them. The CDR3 is 16 amino acids. Here the CDR3 reads CASSLQGGWRNQPQHF. CDR3 DNA: TGTGCCAGTAGCCTCCAGGGCGGGTGGCGCAATCAGCCCCAGCATTTT. Supplemented by reference TRBV19 and TRBJ1-5, the full variable domain reads DGGITQSPKYLFRKEGQNVTLSCEQNLNHDAMYWYRQDPGQGLRLIYYSQIVNDFQKGDIAEGYSVSREKKESFPLTVTSAQKNPTAFYLCASSLQGGWRNQPQHFGDGTRLSIL.

The rearrangement links TRBV5-4 to TRBJ1-1; D uncertain. Trimming took 7 bases from V and 7 from J, leaving 20 bases between them. The CDR3 sequence is 14 residues long. Germline CDR1 and CDR2: SGHNT and YYREEE (reference sequence). The CDR3 bases are TGTGCCAGCCGCCGGGAGGGCTTCGGGCTTGAAGCTTTCTTT. It codes for CASRREGFGLEAFF.

The V and J genes are TRBV5-4 and TRBJ2-3; D unresolved. The CDR3 is 15 residues long. V was trimmed by 4 bases and J by 0 bases, leaving 12 bases between them. CDR1 SGHNT and CDR2 YYREEE come from the germline V gene (reference sequence). The CDR3: CASSPDTSSTDTQYF. DNA for the CDR3: TGTGCCAGCAGCCCCGACACCTCTAGCACAGATACGCAGTATTTT.

This clone has a single count. This CDR3 reads CASSAVRVIQYF. The CDR3 nucleotides are TGTGCCAGCAGTGCAGTTAGGGTCATTCAGTACTTC. The chain combines TRBV6-1 with TRBJ2-4, with D uncertain. The CDR3 consists of 12 residues. Trimming took 4 bases from V and 9 from J, leaving 10 bases between them. The germline V gene encodes CDR1 MNHNS and CDR2 SASEGT.

This chain links TRBV4-2 with TRBJ2-2; 8 nucleotides align to TRBD1. Per germline, CDR1 LGHNA and CDR2 YNFKEQ. The CDR3 contains 17 residues. With 4 bases clipped from V and 8 bases from J, the junction kept 15 bases outside the gene matches. CDR3 nucleotide sequence: TGTGCCAGCAGCCCACTCCGGGGTCAGGGGGCAACGGGGGAGCTGTTTTTT. Translating it yields CASSPLRGQGATGELFF.

The CDR3 loop reads CASSPSQGTDTQYF. As DNA, the CDR3 is TGCGCCAGCAGTCCTTCACAGGGCACAGATACGCAGTATTTT. This chain joins TRBV5-1 and TRBJ2-3; perhaps TRBD1 as D (5 bases). This CDR3 is 14 amino acids long. The V end lost 5 bases, the J end lost 1 base, and 11 bases lay between the germline ends. Germline loops: CDR1 SGHRS, CDR2 YFSETQ.

The V gene is TRBV5-4, the J gene TRBJ1-1; TRBD1 agrees at 10 bases. J was trimmed by 5 bases and V by 4 bases; bases with no gene match: 5. The CDR3 consists of 14 residues. The germline gives CDR1 SGHNT, CDR2 YYREEE (reference sequence). The CDR3: CASSPDRGRTEAFF. The CDR3 bases are TGTGCCAGCAGCCCAGACAGGGGGCGAACTGAAGCTTTCTTT.

This clone was seen a handful of times. This chain connects TRBV2 to TRBJ2-7; D not resolved. This CDR3 contains 10 residues. Trimming removed 9 bases from V and 12 bases from J, with 15 bases in between. Germline assignment: CDR1 SNHLY and CDR2 FYNNEI. The CDR3 coding sequence is TGTGCCAGTGACCAGGACGTGCTGTACTTC. Its protein product is CASDQDVLYF.